This T cell receptor beta chain originates from a study of blood T cell repertoires in COVID-19. At the level of the study: Sites across the United States, Italy and Spain contributed samples from acute and convalescent COVID-19. PBMCs, B-cell-depleted T cells, or T cells provided the cDNA or gDNA that made up the material.

This clone was observed many times. In the original processing: Reference gene primers were amplified, and this amplification served to estimate nucleated cell counts. Clones were read by immunoSEQ multiplex PCR, and TCRdb kept only the in-frame ones, dropping some. That table furnishes V, J and clone size, whereas the DNA furnished D and trimming. Among more than 150,000 clones listed, around nine tenths were seen once. Sequencing was done on a sample of peripheral blood. The TCR originated in a woman aged 18-35 years who had recovered from COVID-19.

The DNA for the CDR3 is TGTGCCAGCAGCTTAGCTGGACAGGGGGAGACCCAGTACTTC. It yields the protein CASSLAGQGETQYF. The chain uses TRBV11-3 and TRBJ2-5; 9 nucleotides line up with TRBD1. V trimming: 1 base; J trimming: 5 bases; junction bases outside the gene matches: 2. Germline values: CDR1 SGHNT, CDR2 YENEEA. This CDR3 is built from 14 residues.